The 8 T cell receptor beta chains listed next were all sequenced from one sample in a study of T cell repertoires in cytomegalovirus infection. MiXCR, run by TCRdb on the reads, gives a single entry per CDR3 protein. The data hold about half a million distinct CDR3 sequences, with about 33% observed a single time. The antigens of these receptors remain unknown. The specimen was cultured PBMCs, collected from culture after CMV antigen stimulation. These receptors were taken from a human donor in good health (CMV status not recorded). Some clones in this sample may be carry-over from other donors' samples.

The CDR3 spells CSAFLAGITDTQYF. The CDR3, as DNA: TGCAGTGCTTTTCTAGCGGGAATCACAGATACGCAGTATTTT. V and J are TRBV20-1 and TRBJ2-3, with 9 bases lining up with TRBD2. Germline V gene data show CDR1 as DFQATT and CDR2 as SNEGSKA (reference sequence). CDR3 length: 14 amino acids. V lost 5 bases and J lost 2; bases outside the gene matches: 5.

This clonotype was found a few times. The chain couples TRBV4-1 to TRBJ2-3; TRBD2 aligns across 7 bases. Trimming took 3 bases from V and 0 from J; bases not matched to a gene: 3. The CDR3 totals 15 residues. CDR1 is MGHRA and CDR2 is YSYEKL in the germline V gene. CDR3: CASSHSGKSTDTQYF. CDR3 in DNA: TGCGCCAGCAGCCACAGCGGGAAGAGCACAGATACGCAGTATTTT.

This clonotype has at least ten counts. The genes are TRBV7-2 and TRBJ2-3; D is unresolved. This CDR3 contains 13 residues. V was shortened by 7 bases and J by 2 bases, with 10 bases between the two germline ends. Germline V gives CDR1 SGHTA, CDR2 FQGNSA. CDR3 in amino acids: CASITSTTDTQYF. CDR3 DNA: TGTGCCAGCATTACCTCTACCACAGATACGCAGTATTTT.

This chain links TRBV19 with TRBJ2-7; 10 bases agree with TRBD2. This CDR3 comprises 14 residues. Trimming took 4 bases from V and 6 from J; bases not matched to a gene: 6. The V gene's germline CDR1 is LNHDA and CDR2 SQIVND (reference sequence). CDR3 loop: CASSTLAGVIEQYF. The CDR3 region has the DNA TGTGCCAGTAGTACTCTAGCGGGAGTAATCGAGCAGTACTTC.

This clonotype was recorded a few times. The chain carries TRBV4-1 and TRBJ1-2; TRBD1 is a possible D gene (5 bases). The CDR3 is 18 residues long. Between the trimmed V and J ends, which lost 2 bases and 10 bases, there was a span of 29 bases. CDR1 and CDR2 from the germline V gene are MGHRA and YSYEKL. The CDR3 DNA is TGCGCCAGCAGCCAAATCTACTTTGCGTTGGACAACCCCGATGACTACACCTTC. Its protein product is CASSQIYFALDNPDDYTF.

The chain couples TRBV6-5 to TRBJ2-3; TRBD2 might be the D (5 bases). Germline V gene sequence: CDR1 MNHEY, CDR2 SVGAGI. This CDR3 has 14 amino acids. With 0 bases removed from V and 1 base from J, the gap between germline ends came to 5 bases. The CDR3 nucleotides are TGTGCCAGCAGTTACTCGCGGGGCACAGATACGCAGTATTTT. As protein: CASSYSRGTDTQYF.

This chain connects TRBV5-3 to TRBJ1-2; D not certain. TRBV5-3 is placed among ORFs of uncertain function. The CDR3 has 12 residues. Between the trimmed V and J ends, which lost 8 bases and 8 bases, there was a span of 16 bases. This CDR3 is CASSPYRGGYTF. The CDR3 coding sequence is TGTGCCAGCAGCCCGTACCGTGGGGGCTACACCTTC.

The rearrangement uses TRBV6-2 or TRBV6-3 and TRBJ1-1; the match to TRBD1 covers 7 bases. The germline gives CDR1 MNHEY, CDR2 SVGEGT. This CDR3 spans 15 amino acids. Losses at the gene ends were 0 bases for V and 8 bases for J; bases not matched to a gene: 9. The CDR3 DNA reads TGTGCCAGCAGTTACTCAGGGCAGGGGGGACGAGAAGCTTTCTTT. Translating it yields CASSYSGQGGREAFF.